Following are 4 T cell receptor beta chains from one sample sequenced in a study of T cell responses to AZD1222 COVID-19 vaccine. Only in-frame clones appear in the TCRdb table, and some are missing; sequencing was by immunoSEQ multiplex PCR. This sample has around 120,000 clones, with about 88% found just once. The starting material was peripheral blood, obtained on day 0 of AZD1222 vaccination. The receptors originated from an adult in good health.

J is TRBJ1-5 and V is TRBV4-1, with 11 nucleotides matching TRBD1. The CDR3 contains 15 residues. The V gene's germline CDR1 is MGHRA and CDR2 YSYEKL. Trimming at V came to 6 bases and at J to 5 bases, leaving 6 bases not matched to a gene. CDR3 sequence (DNA): TGCGCCAGCAGTCGGGACAGGGGGGTCGATCAGCCCCAGCATTTT. Residues: CASSRDRGVDQPQHF.

V is TRBV30 and J is TRBJ1-6; D gene uncertain. The germline V and J ends were trimmed by 4 bases and 10 bases, with 17 bases remaining between them. Germline CDR1 is GTSNPN and CDR2 is SVGIG (reference sequence). The CDR3 extends over 14 amino acids. CDR3 DNA: TGTGCCTGGAAATTATACGGGGTCGGATCACCCCTCCACTTT. It translates to CAWKLYGVGSPLHF.

The sample holds a few counts of this clone. The rearrangement uses TRBV3-1 (or the pseudogene TRBV3-2) and TRBJ2-2; D remains unclear. V was shortened by 3 bases and J by 7 bases, with 12 bases between the two germline ends. The length of the CDR3 is 14 residues. Per germline, CDR1 LGHDT and CDR2 YNNKEL (reference sequence). CDR3 nucleotide sequence: TGTGCCAGCAGCCACGGCCCCGCGAGCGGGGAGCTGTTTTTT. Translation gives CASSHGPASGELFF.

This rearrangement joins TRBV18 to TRBJ2-5; 11 bases match TRBD2. The junction had 3 bases not matched to a gene; V was cut back by 3 bases and J by 0 bases. The CDR3 is 16 amino acids. From germline, CDR1 is KGHSH and CDR2 LQKENI. CDR3 sequence: CASSPGLAEYQETQYF. As DNA, the CDR3 is TGTGCCAGCTCACCGGGACTAGCGGAGTACCAAGAGACCCAGTACTTC.